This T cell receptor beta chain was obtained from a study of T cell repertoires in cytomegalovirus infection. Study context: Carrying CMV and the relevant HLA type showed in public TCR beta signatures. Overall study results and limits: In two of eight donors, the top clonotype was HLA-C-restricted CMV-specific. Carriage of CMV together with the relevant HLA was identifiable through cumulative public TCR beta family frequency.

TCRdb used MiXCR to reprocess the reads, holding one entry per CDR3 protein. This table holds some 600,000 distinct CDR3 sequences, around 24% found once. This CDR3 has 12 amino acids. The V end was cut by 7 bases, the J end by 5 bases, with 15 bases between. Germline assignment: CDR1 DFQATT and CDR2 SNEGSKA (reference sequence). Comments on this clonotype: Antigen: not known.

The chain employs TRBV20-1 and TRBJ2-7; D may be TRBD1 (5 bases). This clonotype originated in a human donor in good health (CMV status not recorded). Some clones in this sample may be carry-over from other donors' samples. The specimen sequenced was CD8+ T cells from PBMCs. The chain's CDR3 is CSVDDGAHEQYF. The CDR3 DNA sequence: TGCAGTGTCGATGATGGGGCTCACGAGCAGTACTTC.